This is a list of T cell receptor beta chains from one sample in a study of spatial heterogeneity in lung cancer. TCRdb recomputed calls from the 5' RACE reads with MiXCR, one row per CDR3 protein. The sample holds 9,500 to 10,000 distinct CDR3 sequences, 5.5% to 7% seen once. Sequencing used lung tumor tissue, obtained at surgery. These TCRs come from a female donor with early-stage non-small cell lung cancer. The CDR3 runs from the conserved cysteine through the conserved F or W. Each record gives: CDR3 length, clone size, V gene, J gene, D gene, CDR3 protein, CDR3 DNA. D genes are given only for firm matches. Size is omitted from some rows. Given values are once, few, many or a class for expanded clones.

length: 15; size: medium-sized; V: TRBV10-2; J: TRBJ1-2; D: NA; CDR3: CASSEDRIPNYGYTF; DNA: TGCGCCAGCAGTGAGGACAGGATTCCTAACTATGGCTACACCTTC
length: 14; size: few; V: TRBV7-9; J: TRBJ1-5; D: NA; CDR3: CASSSGAGDQPQHF; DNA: TGTGCCAGCAGCTCCGGGGCGGGCGATCAGCCCCAGCATTTT
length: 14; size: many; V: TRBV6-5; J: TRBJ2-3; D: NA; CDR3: CASSRGWGTDTQYF; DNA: TGTGCCAGCAGTAGGGGGTGGGGGACAGATACGCAGTATTTT
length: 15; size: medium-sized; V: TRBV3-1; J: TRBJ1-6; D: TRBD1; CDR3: CASSQEGGRGSPLHF; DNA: TGTGCCAGCAGCCAAGAGGGGGGCAGGGGGTCACCCCTCCACTTT
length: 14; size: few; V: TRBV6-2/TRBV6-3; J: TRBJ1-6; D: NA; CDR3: CASREGSYNSPLHF; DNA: TGTGCCAGCAGGGAGGGGTCCTATAATTCACCCCTCCACTTT
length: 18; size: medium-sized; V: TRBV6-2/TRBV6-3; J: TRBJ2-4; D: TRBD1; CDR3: CASSQDRGMPRAKNIQYF; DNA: TGTGCCAGCAGTCAGGACAGGGGGATGCCTCGGGCCAAAAACATTCAGTACTTC
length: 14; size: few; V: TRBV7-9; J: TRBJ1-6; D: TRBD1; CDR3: CASSLGTGDSPLHF; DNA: TGTGCCAGCAGCCTTGGGACAGGGGATTCACCCCTCCACTTT
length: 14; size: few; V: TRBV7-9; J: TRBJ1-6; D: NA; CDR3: CASSLAGGSSPLHF; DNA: TGTGCCAGCAGCTTAGCCGGGGGTTCTTCACCCCTCCACTTT
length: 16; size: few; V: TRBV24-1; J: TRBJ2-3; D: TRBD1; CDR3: CATSDLGQGSSDTQYF; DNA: TGTGCCACCAGTGATTTAGGACAGGGGAGTTCAGATACGCAGTATTTT
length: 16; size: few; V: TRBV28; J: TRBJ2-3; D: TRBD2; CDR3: CASSLSGVASTDTQYF; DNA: TGTGCCAGCAGTTTAAGCGGGGTAGCTAGCACAGATACGCAGTATTTT
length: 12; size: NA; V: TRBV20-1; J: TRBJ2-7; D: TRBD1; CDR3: CSATGQVPEQYF; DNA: TGCAGTGCTACGGGACAGGTCCCCGAGCAGTACTTC
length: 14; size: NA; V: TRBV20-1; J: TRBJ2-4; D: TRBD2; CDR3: CSARISGNPNIQYF; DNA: TGCAGTGCTAGAATTAGCGGGAATCCGAACATTCAGTACTTC
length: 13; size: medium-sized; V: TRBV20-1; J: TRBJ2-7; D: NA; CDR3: CSARIYPKYEQYF; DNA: TGCAGTGCTAGGATATATCCAAAGTACGAGCAGTACTTC
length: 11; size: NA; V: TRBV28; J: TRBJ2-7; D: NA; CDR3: CASSSYRVLYF; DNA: TGTGCCAGCAGTTCATACAGGGTCCTGTACTTC
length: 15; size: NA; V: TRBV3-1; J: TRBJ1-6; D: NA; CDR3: CASSQSTLAGSPLHF; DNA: TGTGCCAGCAGCCAGAGCACACTTGCGGGTTCACCCCTCCACTTT
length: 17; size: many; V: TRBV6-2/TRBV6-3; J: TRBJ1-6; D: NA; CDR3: CASSQSHRQVLNSPLHF; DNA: TGTGCCAGCAGTCAAAGCCATCGACAGGTGCTTAATTCACCCCTCCACTTT
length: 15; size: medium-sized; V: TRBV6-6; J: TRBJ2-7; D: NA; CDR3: CASSSGTGHNYEQYF; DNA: TGTGCCAGCAGTTCCGGTACGGGACATAACTACGAGCAGTACTTC
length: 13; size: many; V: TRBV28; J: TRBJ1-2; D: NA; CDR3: CAINSPPYYGYTF; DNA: TGTGCCATCAATTCCCCCCCCTACTATGGCTACACCTTC
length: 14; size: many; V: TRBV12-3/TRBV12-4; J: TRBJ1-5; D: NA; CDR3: CASRAQGGNQPQHF; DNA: TGTGCCAGCAGGGCTCAGGGAGGCAATCAGCCCCAGCATTTT
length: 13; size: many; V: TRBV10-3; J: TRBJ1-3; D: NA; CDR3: CAISDYRGNTIYF; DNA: TGTGCCATCAGTGATTACAGGGGAAACACCATATATTTT
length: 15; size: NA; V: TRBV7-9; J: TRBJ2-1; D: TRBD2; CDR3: CASSYSSGNYNEQFF; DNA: TGTGCCAGCAGCTACTCTAGCGGAAATTACAATGAGCAGTTCTTC
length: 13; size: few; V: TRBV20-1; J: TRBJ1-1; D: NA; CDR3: CSASRSGGTEAFF; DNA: TGCAGTGCCTCGCGATCAGGAGGTACTGAAGCTTTCTTT
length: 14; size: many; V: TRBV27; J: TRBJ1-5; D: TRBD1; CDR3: CASSRQGSNQPQHF; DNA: TGTGCCAGCAGTAGACAGGGGAGCAATCAGCCCCAGCATTTT
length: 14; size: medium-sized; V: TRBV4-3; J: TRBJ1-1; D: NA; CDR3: CASSQSRGPSEAFF; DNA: TGCGCCAGCAGCCAGTCCAGGGGACCAAGCGAAGCTTTCTTT
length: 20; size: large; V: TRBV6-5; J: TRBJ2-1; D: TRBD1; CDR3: CASSYSQGQGLLSSYNEQFF; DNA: TGTGCCAGCAGTTACTCACAGGGACAGGGGCTCCTAAGCTCCTACAATGAGCAGTTCTTC
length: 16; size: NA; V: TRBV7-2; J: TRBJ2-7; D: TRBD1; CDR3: CASSLGTGTDPYEQYF; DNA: TGTGCCAGCAGCTTAGGGACAGGTACTGATCCCTACGAGCAGTACTTC
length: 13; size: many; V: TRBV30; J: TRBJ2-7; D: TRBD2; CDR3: CAWSPGTGGEQYF; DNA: TGTGCCTGGAGTCCGGGAACGGGGGGCGAGCAGTACTTC